The 18 T cell receptor beta chains below all came from one sample that was sequenced in a study of Ad26.COV2.S vaccination and SARS-CoV-2 variants. As for treatment: some 20 received Ad26.COV2.S at low or high dose, single or two shots; several received placebo; per-sample allocation not given. Vaccine and placebo recipients were sampled on day 63 after the first injection. Method: immunoSEQ multiplex PCR; TCRdb's copy keeps in-frame clones and lacks some. The sample records 450,000 to 550,000 clones, approximately 90% being singletons. This sample comprised peripheral blood, obtained in a trial of Ad26.COV2.S vaccine versus placebo. These receptors were taken from a person aged 18-60 years who received the Ad26.COV2.S COVID-19 vaccine or a placebo.

This clone was picked up one time. The chain recombines TRBV7-8 with TRBJ2-7, with TRBD1 matching over 7 bases. Trimming at V came to 5 bases and at J to 3 bases, leaving 7 bases not matched to a gene. CDR3 size: 14 residues. Germline V gene lookup returns CDR1 SGHVS and CDR2 FQNEAQ. Written as DNA, the CDR3 is TGTGCCAGCAGCCCCCAGACAGGGTACTACGAGCAGTACTTC. Encoded protein: CASSPQTGYYEQYF.

The chain links TRBV7-3 to TRBJ2-3, with 8 bases matching TRBD1. The CDR3 covers 15 residues. In germline, CDR1 is SGHTA, CDR2 FQGTGA. V dropped 8 bases and J dropped 2; count of bases not matched to a gene: 9. CDR3 coding DNA: TGTGCCAGCGGCAAAGGGACAGGAGACACAGATACGCAGTATTTT. Amino acid sequence: CASGKGTGDTDTQYF.

CDR3 sequence reads: CASSRGQGATYEQYF. CDR3 nucleotide sequence: TGTGCCAGTAGCAGGGGACAGGGGGCTACCTACGAGCAGTACTTC. V gene TRBV19 combines with J gene TRBJ2-7; 12 bases match TRBD1. The CDR3 is 15 residues long. From germline, CDR1 is LNHDA and CDR2 SQIVND (reference sequence). Losses at the gene ends were 6 bases for V and 2 bases for J; bases not matched to a gene: 5.

The rearrangement links TRBV7-9 to TRBJ1-4; TRBD1 matches at 7 bases. V was clipped by 5 bases and J by 5 bases; unmatched bases: 8. The CDR3 contains 15 residues. CDR1 and CDR2 (germline): SEHNR, FQNEAQ (reference sequence). The CDR3 loop reads CASSPWTGLNEKLFF. DNA for the CDR3: TGTGCCAGCAGCCCTTGGACAGGTCTGAATGAAAAACTGTTTTTT.

This clone has a handful of counts. The chain combines TRBV27 with TRBJ2-5, with D maybe TRBD2 (5 bases). Germline-derived CDR1 and CDR2 are MNHEY and SMNVEV (reference sequence). The V and J ends lost 6 bases and 3 bases respectively, with 14 bases between them. CDR3 length equals 14 residues. The CDR3 spells CASRRSSSEETQYF. The CDR3, as DNA: TGTGCCAGCAGACGATCTAGCTCGGAAGAGACCCAGTACTTC.

The chain uses TRBV6-6 and TRBJ2-5; D remains ambiguous. Germline V gives CDR1 MNHNY, CDR2 SVGAGI (reference sequence). V lost 2 bases and J 3 bases, leaving 13 bases between the germline ends. The CDR3 consists of 15 residues. The CDR3 sequence is CASSYPSHSKETQYF. The CDR3 DNA follows: TGTGCCAGCAGTTACCCCTCTCACTCGAAAGAGACCCAGTACTTC.

The chain links TRBV10-3 to TRBJ2-7, with D tentatively TRBD1 (5 bases). This CDR3 region has 14 residues. Germline lookup yields CDR1 ENHRY and CDR2 SYGVKD. V lost 7 bases to trimming and J lost 0 bases, with 13 bases between them. The CDR3 here is CAIMSGRASYEQYF. CDR3 DNA sequence: TGTGCCATCATGTCCGGCAGGGCCTCCTACGAGCAGTACTTC.

The chain employs TRBV7-9 and TRBJ2-2; D may be TRBD2 (5 bases). This CDR3 spans 16 amino acids. CDR1 is SEHNR, CDR2 FQNEAQ, per germline (reference sequence). The V end was cut by 5 bases, the J end by 5 bases, with 18 bases between. The CDR3 DNA is TGTGCCAGCAGCCAAAGTCGAGGGCGGAGGACCGGGGAGCTGTTTTTT. Amino acid sequence: CASSQSRGRRTGELFF.

This clone occurred once. The V call is TRBV13, the J call TRBJ1-3; D unclear. The CDR3 consists of 18 residues. Germline assignment: CDR1 PRHDT and CDR2 FYEKMQ (reference sequence). With 8 bases removed from V and 0 bases from J, the gap between germline ends came to 23 bases. The CDR3 DNA reads as TGTGCCAGCCAACCAGCAGAAAAAATTTTAGGCTCTGGAAACACCATATATTTT. Translation: CASQPAEKILGSGNTIYF.

The table lists this clone with a few counts. The chain carries TRBV6-4 and TRBJ1-6; no clear D gene. Trimming left V 3 bases short and J 7 bases short, with 10 bases between. The CDR3 extends over 14 amino acids. Germline V CDR1 and CDR2: MRHNA, SNTAGT. Here the CDR3 reads CASSENGSNSPLHF. Here the CDR3 DNA reads TGTGCCAGCAGTGAGAACGGCTCAAATTCACCCCTCCACTTT.

This chain connects TRBV29-1 to TRBJ1-5; 8 bases are a match to TRBD1. V was pared by 4 bases and J by 6 bases, with 5 bases of the junction left unmatched. The CDR3 is made up of 13 amino acids. Per the germline V gene, CDR1 is SQVTM and CDR2 is ANQGSEA. The CDR3 DNA sequence: TGCAGCGTTGCAGGGGGCGAAGCTCAGCCCCAGCATTTT. Residues: CSVAGGEAQPQHF. The full variable domain, its missing parts supplied by reference TRBV29-1 and TRBJ1-5, is SAVISQKPSRDICQRGTSLTIQCQVDSQVTMMFWYRQQPGQSLTLIATANQGSEATYESGFVIDKFPISRPNLTFSTLTVSNMSPEDSSIYLCSVAGGEAQPQHFGDGTRLSIL.

This clone appeared a few times. The rearrangement links TRBV6-5 to TRBJ1-2; D is perhaps TRBD1 (6 bases). V was pared by 4 bases and J by 4 bases, with 10 bases between. The CDR3 runs to 13 residues. CDR1 and CDR2 (germline): MNHEY, SVGAGI. The CDR3: CASSSRTAYGYTF. The CDR3 DNA reads as TGTGCCAGCAGTTCACGGACAGCCTATGGCTACACCTTC.

The chain recombines TRBV6-6 with TRBJ1-2; tentatively, D is TRBD1 (6 bases). The CDR3 runs to 14 residues. V was trimmed by 2 bases and J by 6 bases, leaving 13 bases between them. The V gene's germline CDR1 is MNHNY and CDR2 SVGAGI (reference sequence). The CDR3 region has the DNA TGTGCCAGCAGTTACGTCGACAGGCCCGATGGCTACACCTTC. It is translated as CASSYVDRPDGYTF.

The chain is built from TRBV28 and TRBJ2-5; a weak D match, TRBD2 (6 bases). Germline values: CDR1 MDHEN, CDR2 SYDVKM. V shed 5 bases and J shed 5 bases, with 15 bases lying between them. The CDR3 length is 14 residues. The CDR3 region has the DNA TGTGCCAGCAGTCCGCTGCGGGACGTGGAGACCCAGTACTTC. Its protein is CASSPLRDVETQYF.

The rearrangement links TRBV11-2 to TRBJ2-1; possible D gene TRBD1, 5 bases. The CDR3 runs 12 residues. Germline V CDR1 and CDR2: SGHAT, FQNNGV. V shed 1 base and J shed 13 bases, with 11 bases lying between them. This CDR3 reads CASSLGTSLQFF. The CDR3 DNA reads TGTGCCAGCAGCTTAGGGACATCCCTCCAGTTCTTC.

The chain uses TRBV13 and TRBJ2-7, with TRBD1 matching over 11 bases. J lost 6 bases, V lost 4 bases, and 8 bases had no gene match. The CDR3 length is 15 residues. Germline loops: CDR1 PRHDT, CDR2 FYEKMQ (reference sequence). In DNA, the CDR3 is TGTGCCAGCAGCTGGGCGGACAGGGGGCGCATCGAGCAGTACTTC. This codes for CASSWADRGRIEQYF.

The V call is TRBV7-9, the J call TRBJ2-6; TRBD2 might be the D (6 bases). The CDR3 consists of 18 residues. The germline V and J ends were trimmed by 5 bases and 4 bases, with 21 bases remaining between them. Germline V gives CDR1 SEHNR, CDR2 FQNEAQ (reference sequence). CDR3 DNA sequence: TGTGCCAGCAGCGGACCGGGACTTTCTAAAGGGGGGGCCAACGTCCTGACTTTC. Protein sequence: CASSGPGLSKGGANVLTF.

The chain employs TRBV3-1 (or the pseudogene TRBV3-2) and TRBJ1-3; unclear D gene. Germline loops: CDR1 LGHDT, CDR2 YNNKEL (reference sequence). V was cut by 8 bases and J by 0 bases, with 14 bases left in between. The CDR3 covers 15 residues. The CDR3 DNA reads TGTGCCAGCCAACCCCCGCCCCGCTCTGGAAACACCATATATTTT. Its translation is CASQPPPRSGNTIYF.